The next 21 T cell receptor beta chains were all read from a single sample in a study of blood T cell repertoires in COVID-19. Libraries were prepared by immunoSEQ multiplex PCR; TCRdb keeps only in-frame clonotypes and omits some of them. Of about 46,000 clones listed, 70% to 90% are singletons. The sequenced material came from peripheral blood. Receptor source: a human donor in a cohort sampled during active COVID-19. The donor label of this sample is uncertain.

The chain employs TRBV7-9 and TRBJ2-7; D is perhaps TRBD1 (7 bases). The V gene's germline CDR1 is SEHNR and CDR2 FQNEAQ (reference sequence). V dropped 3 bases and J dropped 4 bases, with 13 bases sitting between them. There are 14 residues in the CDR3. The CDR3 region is CASSLQGGRYEQYF. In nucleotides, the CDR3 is TGTGCCAGCAGCTTGCAGGGGGGTAGGTACGAGCAGTACTTC.

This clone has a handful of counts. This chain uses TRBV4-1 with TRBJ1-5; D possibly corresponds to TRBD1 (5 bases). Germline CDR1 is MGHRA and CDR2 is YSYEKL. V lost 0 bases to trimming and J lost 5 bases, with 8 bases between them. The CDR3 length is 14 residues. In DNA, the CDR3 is TGCGCCAGCAGCCAAGAGGAAGGGGATCAGCCCCAGCATTTT. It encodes CASSQEEGDQPQHF.

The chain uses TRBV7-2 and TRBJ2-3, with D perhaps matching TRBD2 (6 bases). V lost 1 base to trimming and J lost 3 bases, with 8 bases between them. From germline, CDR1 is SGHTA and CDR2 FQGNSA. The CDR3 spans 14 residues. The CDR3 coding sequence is TGTGCCAGCAGCTTAGGGGCGGGAACAGATACGCAGTATTTT. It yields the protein CASSLGAGTDTQYF.

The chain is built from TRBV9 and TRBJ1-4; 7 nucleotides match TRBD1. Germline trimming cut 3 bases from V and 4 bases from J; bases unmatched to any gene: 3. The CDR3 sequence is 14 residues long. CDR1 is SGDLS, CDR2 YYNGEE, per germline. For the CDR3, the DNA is TGTGCCAGCAGCGGGGGACAGTATAATGAAAAACTGTTTTTT. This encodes CASSGGQYNEKLFF.

The DNA for the CDR3 is TGTGCCAGCAGTCCCGTGACAGGGCCAGGGACTAATGAAAAACTGTTTTTT. It codes for CASSPVTGPGTNEKLFF. V and J are TRBV28 and TRBJ1-4; TRBD1 matches at 7 bases. The CDR3 is 17 amino acids. Germline V gene sequence: CDR1 MDHEN, CDR2 SYDVKM. V was clipped by 5 bases and J by 2 bases; unmatched bases: 11. Together with reference TRBV28 and TRBJ1-4, the CDR3 gives the full variable domain: DVKVTQSSRYLVKRTGEKVFLECVQDMDHENMFWYRQDPGLGLRLIYFSYDVKMKEKGDIPEGYSVSREKKERFSLILESASTNQTSMYLCASSPVTGPGTNEKLFFGSGTQLSVL.

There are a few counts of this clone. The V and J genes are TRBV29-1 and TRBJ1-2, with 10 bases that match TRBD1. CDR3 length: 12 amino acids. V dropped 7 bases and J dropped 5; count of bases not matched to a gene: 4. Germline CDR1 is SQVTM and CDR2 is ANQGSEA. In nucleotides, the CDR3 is TGCAGCGAAGGGACAGGGGATTATGGCTACACCTTC. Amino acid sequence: CSEGTGDYGYTF.

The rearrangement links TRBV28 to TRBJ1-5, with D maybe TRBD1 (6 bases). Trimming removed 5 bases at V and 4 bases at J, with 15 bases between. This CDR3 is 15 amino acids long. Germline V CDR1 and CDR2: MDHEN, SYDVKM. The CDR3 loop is CASSPAGQSNQPQHF. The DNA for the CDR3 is TGTGCCAGCAGTCCTGCCGGACAGAGTAATCAGCCCCAGCATTTT. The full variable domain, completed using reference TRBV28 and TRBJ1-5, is DVKVTQSSRYLVKRTGEKVFLECVQDMDHENMFWYRQDPGLGLRLIYFSYDVKMKEKGDIPEGYSVSREKKERFSLILESASTNQTSMYLCASSPAGQSNQPQHFGDGTRLSIL.

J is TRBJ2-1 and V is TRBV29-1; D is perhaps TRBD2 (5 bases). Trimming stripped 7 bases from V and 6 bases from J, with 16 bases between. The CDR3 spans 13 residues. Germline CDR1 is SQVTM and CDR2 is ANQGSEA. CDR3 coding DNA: TGCAGCGGAGTAGTATCAGGAGGCAATGAGCAGTTCTTC. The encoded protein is CSGVVSGGNEQFF.

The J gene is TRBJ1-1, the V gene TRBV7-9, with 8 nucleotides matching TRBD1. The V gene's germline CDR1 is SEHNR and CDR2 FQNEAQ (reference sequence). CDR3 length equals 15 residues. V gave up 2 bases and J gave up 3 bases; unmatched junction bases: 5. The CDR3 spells CASSLRQGMDTEAFF. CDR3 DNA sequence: TGTGCCAGCAGCTTAAGACAGGGGATGGACACTGAAGCTTTCTTT.

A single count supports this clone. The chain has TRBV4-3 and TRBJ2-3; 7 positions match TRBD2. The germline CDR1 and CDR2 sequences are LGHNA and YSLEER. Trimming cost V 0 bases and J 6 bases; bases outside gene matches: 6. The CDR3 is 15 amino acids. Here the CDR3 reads CASSQDFRGGDTQYF. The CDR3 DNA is TGCGCCAGCAGCCAAGATTTTCGGGGAGGGGATACGCAGTATTTT.

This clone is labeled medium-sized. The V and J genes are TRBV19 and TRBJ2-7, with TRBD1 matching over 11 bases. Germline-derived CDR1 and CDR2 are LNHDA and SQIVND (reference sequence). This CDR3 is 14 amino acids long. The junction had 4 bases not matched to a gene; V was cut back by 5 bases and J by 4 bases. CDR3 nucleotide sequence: TGTGCCAGTAGTCACGGGACAGGGGGTTACGAGCAGTACTTC. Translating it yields CASSHGTGGYEQYF.

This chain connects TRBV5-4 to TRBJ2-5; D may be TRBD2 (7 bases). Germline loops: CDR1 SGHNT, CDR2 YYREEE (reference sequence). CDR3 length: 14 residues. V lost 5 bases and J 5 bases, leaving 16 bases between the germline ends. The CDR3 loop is CASSLTGGRETQYF. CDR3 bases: TGTGCCAGCAGTTTGACGGGGGGCCGGGAGACCCAGTACTTC.

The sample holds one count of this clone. CDR3 in DNA: TGTGCCAGCAGCGACGGGGGGCACGGAGTTAATTCACCCCTCCACTTT. Protein: CASSDGGHGVNSPLHF. This sequence joins TRBV9 and TRBJ1-6; D perhaps matches TRBD1 (6 bases). CDR1 and CDR2 from the germline V gene are SGDLS and YYNGEE. Trimming took 3 bases from V and 6 from J, leaving 16 bases between them. The CDR3 is made up of 16 amino acids.

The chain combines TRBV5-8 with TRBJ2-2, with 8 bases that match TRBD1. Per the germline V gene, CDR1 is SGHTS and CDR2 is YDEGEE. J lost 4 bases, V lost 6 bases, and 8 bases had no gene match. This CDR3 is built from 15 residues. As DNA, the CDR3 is TGTGCCAGCATCACCCGGACAGGGAGCACCGGGGAGCTGTTTTTT. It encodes CASITRTGSTGELFF.

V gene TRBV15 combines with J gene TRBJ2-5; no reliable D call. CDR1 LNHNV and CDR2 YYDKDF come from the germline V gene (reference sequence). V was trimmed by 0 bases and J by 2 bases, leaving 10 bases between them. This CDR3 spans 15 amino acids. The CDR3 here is CATSRDPQSQETQYF. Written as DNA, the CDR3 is TGTGCCACCAGCAGAGATCCACAGTCTCAAGAGACCCAGTACTTC. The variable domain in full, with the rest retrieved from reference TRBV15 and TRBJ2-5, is DAMVIQNPRYQVTQFGKPVTLSCSQTLNHNVMYWYQQKSSQAPKLLFHYYDKDFNNEADTPDNFQSRRPNTSFCFLDIRSPGLGDTAMYLCATSRDPQSQETQYFGPGTRLLVL.

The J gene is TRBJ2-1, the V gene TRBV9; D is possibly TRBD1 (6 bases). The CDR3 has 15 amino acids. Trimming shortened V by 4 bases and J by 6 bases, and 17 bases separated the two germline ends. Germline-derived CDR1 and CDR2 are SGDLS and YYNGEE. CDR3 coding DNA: TGTGCCAGCAGCCCTGGGGTGGGGGCCCTCAATGAGCAGTTCTTC. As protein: CASSPGVGALNEQFF. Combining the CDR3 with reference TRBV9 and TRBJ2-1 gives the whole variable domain DSGVTQTPKHLITATGQRVTLRCSPRSGDLSVYWYQQSLDQGLQFLIQYYNGEERAKGNILERFSAQQFPDLHSELNLSSLELGDSALYFCASSPGVGALNEQFFGPGTRLTVL.

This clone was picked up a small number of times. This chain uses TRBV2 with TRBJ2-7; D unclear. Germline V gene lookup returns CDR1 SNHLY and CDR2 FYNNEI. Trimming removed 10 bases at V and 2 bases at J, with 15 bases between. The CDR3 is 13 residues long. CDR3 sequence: CATSRQAAYEQYF. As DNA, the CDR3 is TGTGCCACCTCCCGGCAGGCAGCCTACGAGCAGTACTTC.

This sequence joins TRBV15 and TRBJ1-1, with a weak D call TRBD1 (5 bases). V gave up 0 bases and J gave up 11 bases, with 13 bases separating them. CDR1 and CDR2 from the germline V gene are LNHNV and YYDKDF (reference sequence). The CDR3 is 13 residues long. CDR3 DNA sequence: TGTGCCACCAGCAGAGATTGGGGGGATGAGGCTTTCTTT. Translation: CATSRDWGDEAFF.

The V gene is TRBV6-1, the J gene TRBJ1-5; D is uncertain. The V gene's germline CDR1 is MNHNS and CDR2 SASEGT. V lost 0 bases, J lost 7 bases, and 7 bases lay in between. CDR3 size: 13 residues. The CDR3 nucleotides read TGTGCCAGCAGTGAAGCGCCCCAGCAGCCCCAGCATTTT. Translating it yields CASSEAPQQPQHF.

CDR3 bases: TGTGCCAGCAGTCTCAGCGGGGGGACCTACGAGCAGTACTTC. Protein sequence: CASSLSGGTYEQYF. The rearrangement links TRBV28 to TRBJ2-7, with TRBD2 matching 9 bases. This CDR3 comprises 14 residues. CDR1 and CDR2 from the germline V gene are MDHEN and SYDVKM. V shed 5 bases and J 2 bases; nucleotides not matched to a gene: 4.

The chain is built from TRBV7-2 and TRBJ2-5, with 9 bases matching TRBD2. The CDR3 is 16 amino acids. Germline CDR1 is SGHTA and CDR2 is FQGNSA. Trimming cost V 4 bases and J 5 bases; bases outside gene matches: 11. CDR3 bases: TGTGCCAGCAGCTCCCTTGGGGTAGCGGGGGTGGAGACCCAGTACTTC. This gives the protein CASSSLGVAGVETQYF.